Given below is one T cell receptor beta chain in context. Its antigen remains unidentified. The record has no base qualities; no much larger clone is one base away. Each collaborating institution followed its own protocols to collect whole blood in K2EDTA tubes. For TCRbeta analysis, collaborators shipped samples as frozen whole blood, isolated PBMCs, or DNA extracted from either of those sample types. The immunoSEQ Assay, a bias-controlled multiplex PCR, was used to amplify TCRbeta CDR3 regions from genomic DNA. The authors' pipeline ran thus. Nucleated cell counts per sample were estimated from amplification of reference gene primers within the assay. To quantify the absolute abundance of each unique TCRbeta CDR3 rearrangement, sequence reads were collapsed and filtered. For each sample, productive Simpson clonality was calculated as the square root of Simpson's diversity index over productive rearrangements. TCRdb re-hosts the immuneACCESS table, in-frame sequences only. Its copies lack some clones; in the studies checked, an unresolved V gene accounts for under half of them, and the cause for the rest is not known. V, J and clone size are taken as reported in that table, and D and trimming were inferred from the DNA itself. Present in this sample are more than 100,000 clones, 65% to 85% of which were seen just once. The ten largest clonotypes hold 4.5% of the sample.

This record belongs to a study of blood T cell repertoires in COVID-19 (dated by TCRdb to 2020 to 2022). Regarding the research as a whole: The collaborator samples originated in the United States, Italy and Spain and spanned the acute and convalescent phases of COVID-19. Deeply sampled blood TCRbeta repertoires from subjects exposed to, actively infected with, or recovered from COVID-19 were included in the dataset. The material from the prospective study consisted of cDNA or gDNA derived from T cells, B-cell-depleted T cells, or PBMCs. The repertoires were released in a freely available public database intended as a resource for research on the immune response to SARS-CoV-2. Sample metadata almost always included a de-identified subject ID, COVID-19 status, age in years and sex. Where available, HLA class I and class II types were obtained from metadata supplied by the sample provider rather than from assay-based typing. The samples were drawn from the first 160 participants of the ongoing ImmuneRACE study and from 1,254 subjects provided by 6 global collaborators.

Overall results and qualifications from the work: The amount of clinical and demographic metadata varied by source and participant and was provided uncurated.

The TCR was taken from a woman in her seventies with acute or convalescent COVID-19. The sample was peripheral blood.

The nucleotides are TGTGCCAGCCGAATCGAGGGGGCGAACACTGAAGCTTTCTTT. Translation gives CASRIEGANTEAFF. The chain is assembled from TRBV6-1 and TRBJ1-1, with 7 bases matching TRBD1. Its CDR3 holds 14 amino acids, cysteine through phenylalanine. Only CDR3 DNA is held: 42 bases, read in frame from base 1. CDR1 and CDR2, looked up from the germline V gene, are MNHNS and SASEGT. V has 8 bases trimmed and J has 1 base trimmed; junction bases matching no gene number 7.